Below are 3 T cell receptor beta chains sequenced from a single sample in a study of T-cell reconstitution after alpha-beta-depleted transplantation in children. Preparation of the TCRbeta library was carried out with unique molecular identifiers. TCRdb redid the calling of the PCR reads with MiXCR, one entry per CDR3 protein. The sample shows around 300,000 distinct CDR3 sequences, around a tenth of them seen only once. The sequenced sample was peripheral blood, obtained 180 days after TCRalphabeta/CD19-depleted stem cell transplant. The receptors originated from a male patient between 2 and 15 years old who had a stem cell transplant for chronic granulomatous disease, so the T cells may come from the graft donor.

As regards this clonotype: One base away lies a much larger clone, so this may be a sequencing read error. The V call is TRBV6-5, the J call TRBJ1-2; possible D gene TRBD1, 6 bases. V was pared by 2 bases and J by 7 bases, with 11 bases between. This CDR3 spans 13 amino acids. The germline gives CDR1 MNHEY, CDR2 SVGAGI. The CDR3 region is CASSYRQGFGYTF. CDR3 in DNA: TGTGCCAGCAGTTACAGGCAGGGGTTTGGCTACACCTTC.

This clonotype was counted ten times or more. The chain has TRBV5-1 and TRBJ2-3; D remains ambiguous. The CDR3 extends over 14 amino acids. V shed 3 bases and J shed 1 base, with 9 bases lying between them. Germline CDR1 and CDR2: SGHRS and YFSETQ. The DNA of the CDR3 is TGCGCCAGCAGCTCCCCCCGGGGCACAGATACGCAGTATTTT. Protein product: CASSSPRGTDTQYF.

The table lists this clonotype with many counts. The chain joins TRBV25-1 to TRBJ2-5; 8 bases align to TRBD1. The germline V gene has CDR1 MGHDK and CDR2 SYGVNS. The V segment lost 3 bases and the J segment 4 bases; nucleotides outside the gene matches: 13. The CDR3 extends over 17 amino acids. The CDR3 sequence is CASSDSRTGMVGETQYF. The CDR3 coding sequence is TGTGCCAGCAGTGACTCCAGGACAGGGATGGTGGGAGAGACCCAGTACTTC.